There are many counts of the clone carrying this T cell receptor beta chain. This sample was taken from a study of molecular identifiers for immune sequencing clone quantification. About the research overall: Four of five splits of RNA from approximately 22,000 or 94,000 naive CD8 cells were sequenced in replicates.

Previously reported methods and listed TCR primers produced the bulk TCR libraries. MiXCR, run by TCRdb on the PCR reads, gives a single entry per CDR3 protein. Of some 66,000 distinct CDR3 sequences in the sample, under 20% were seen once. Investigators produced naive CD8 libraries from about 21,000 to 970,000 sorted cells, drawing on 10%, 30% or 50% RNA. The germline V gene encodes CDR1 SGHRS and CDR2 YFSETQ. The CDR3 has 16 residues. The V gene lost 0 bases and the J gene lost 2 bases, with 15 bases spanning the gap. The sample comprised naive CD8+ T cells from blood, with Jurkat cell RNA spiked in. Documented subset: FACS-sorted CD8+CD4-CCR7+CD45RA+ naive T cells. The TCR was taken from a human donor in good health. Some libraries in this study had Jurkat cell RNA spiked in. V usage is TRBV5-1 and J usage is TRBJ2-7; D not resolved. As DNA, the CDR3 is TGCGCCAGCAGCTTGGATTCCTCGGGTACCACCTACGAGCAGTACTTC. It specifies CASSLDSSGTTYEQYF. Full variable domain (outside the CDR3, taken from reference TRBV5-1 and TRBJ2-7): KAGVTQTPRYLIKTRGQQVTLSCSPISGHRSVSWYQQTPGQGLQFLFEYFSETQRNKGNFPGRFSGRQFSNSRSEMNVSTLELGDSALYLCASSLDSSGTTYEQYFGPGTRLTVT.